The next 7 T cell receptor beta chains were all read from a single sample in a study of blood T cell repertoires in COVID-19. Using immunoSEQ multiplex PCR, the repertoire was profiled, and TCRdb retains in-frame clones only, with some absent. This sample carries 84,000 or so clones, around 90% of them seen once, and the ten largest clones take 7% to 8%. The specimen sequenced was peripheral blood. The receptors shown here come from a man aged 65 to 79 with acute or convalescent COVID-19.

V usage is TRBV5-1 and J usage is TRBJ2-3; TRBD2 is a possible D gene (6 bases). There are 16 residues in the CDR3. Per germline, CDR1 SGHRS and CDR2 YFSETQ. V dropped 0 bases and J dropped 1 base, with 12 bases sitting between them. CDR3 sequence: CASSLAGLAGTDTQYF. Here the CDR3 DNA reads TGCGCCAGCAGCTTGGCCGGGTTAGCGGGCACAGATACGCAGTATTTT.

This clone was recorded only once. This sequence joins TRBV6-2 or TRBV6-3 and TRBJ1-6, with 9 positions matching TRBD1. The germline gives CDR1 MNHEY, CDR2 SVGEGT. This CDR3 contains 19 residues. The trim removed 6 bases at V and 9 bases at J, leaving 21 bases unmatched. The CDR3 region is CASSNGLGVTGGWGSPLHF. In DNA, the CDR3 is TGTGCCAGCAGCAACGGACTCGGAGTTACAGGGGGCTGGGGTTCACCCCTCCACTTT.

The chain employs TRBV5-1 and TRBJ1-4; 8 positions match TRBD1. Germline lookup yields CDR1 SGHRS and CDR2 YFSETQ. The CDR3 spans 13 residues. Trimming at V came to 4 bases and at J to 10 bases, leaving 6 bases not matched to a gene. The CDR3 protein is CASSTGQGSKLFF. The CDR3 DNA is TGCGCCAGCAGCACCGGACAGGGTTCAAAACTGTTTTTT.

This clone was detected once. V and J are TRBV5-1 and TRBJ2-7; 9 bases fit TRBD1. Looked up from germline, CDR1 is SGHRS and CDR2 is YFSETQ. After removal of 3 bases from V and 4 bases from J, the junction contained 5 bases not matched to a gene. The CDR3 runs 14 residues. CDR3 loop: CASSSGQGTYEQYF. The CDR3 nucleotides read TGCGCCAGCAGCTCGGGACAGGGAACTTACGAGCAGTACTTC.

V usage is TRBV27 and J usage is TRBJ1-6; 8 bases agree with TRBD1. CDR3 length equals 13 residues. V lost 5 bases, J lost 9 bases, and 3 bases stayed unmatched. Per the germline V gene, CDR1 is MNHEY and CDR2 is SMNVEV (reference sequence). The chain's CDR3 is CASSATGASPLHF. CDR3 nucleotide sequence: TGTGCCAGCAGTGCGACAGGGGCTTCACCCCTCCACTTT.

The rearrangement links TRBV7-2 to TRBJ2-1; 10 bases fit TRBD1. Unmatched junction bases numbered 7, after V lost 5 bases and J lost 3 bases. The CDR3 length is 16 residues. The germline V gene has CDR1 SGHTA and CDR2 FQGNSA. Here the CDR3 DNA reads TGTGCCAGCAGCCCCCGAGGGACAGGGGTCTACAATGAGCAGTTCTTC. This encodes CASSPRGTGVYNEQFF. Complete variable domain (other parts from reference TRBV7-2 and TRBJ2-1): GAGVSQSPSNKVTEKGKDVELRCDPISGHTALYWYRQSLGQGLEFLIYFQGNSAPDKSGLPSDRFSAERTGGSVSTLTIQRTQQEDSAVYLCASSPRGTGVYNEQFFGPGTRLTVL.

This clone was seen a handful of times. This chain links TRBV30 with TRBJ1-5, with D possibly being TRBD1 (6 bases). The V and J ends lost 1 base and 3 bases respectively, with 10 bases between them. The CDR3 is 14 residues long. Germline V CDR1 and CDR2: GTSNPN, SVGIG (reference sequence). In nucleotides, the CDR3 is TGTGCCTGGAGTGCTCACAGGGACAATCAGCCCCAGCATTTT. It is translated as CAWSAHRDNQPQHF.